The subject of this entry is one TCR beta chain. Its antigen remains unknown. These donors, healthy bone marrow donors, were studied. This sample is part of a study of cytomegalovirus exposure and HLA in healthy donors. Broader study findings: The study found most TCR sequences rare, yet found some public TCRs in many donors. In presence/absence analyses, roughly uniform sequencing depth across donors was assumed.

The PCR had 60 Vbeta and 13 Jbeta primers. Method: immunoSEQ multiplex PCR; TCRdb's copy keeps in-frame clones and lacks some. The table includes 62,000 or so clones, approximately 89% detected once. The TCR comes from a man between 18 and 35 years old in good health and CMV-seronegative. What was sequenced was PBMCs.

CDR3 sequence reads: CASSPYVSYEQYF. The CDR3 DNA sequence: TGTGCCAGCAGTCCCTACGTGTCCTACGAGCAGTACTTC. The rearrangement uses TRBV6-5 and TRBJ2-7; D unresolved. Trimming left V 5 bases short and J 1 base short, with 9 bases between. The CDR3 is made up of 13 amino acids. Germline CDR1 MNHEY, CDR2 SVGAGI.